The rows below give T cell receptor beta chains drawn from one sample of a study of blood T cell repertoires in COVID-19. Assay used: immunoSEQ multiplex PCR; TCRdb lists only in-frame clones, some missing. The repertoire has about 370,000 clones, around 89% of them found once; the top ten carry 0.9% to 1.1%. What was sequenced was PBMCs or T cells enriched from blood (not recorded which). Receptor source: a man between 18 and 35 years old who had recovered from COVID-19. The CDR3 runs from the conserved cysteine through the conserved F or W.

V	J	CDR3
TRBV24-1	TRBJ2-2	CATSLTPGTGKSGELFF
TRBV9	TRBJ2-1	CASSGTLSSYNEQFF
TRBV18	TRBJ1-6	CASSPVGGYNSPLHF
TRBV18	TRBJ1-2	CASSPGAAPNYGYTF
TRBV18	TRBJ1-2	CASSPGQRGYTF
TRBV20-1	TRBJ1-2	CSASDGEGYTF
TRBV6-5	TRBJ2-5	CASSLDSGETQYF
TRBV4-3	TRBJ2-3	CASSQEWGVGADTQYF
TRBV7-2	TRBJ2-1	CASSVTSGSLYNEQFF
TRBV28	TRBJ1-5	CASSFFQNQPQHF
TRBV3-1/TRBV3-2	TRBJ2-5	CASSRDGTGVGKTQYF
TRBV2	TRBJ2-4	CASSGTGGAGNIQYF
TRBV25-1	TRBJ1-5	CASSEGPGQDYQPQHF
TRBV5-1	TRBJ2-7	CASSHGTISYEQYF
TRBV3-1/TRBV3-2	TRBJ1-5	CASSQGLVTGGNQPQHF
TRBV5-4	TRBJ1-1	CASSLMRQGLDTEAFF